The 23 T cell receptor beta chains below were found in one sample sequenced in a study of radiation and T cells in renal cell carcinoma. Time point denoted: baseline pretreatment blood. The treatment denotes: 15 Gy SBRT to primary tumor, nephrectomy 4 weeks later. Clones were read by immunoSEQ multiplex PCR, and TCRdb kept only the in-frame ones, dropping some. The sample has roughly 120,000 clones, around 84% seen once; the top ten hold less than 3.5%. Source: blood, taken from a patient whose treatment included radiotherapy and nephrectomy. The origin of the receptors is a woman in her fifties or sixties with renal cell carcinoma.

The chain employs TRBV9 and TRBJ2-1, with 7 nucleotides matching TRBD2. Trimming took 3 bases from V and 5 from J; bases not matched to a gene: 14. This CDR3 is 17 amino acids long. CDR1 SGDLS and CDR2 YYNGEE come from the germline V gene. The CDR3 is CASSGGGRLAVNNEQFF. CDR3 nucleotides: TGTGCCAGCAGCGGGGGTGGGAGGCTAGCGGTGAACAATGAGCAGTTCTTC.

The CDR3 region is CASSASDGTGPRKALHF. In DNA form, the CDR3 reads TGTGCCAGCAGTGCGAGCGATGGGACAGGCCCCCGGAAGGCCCTCCACTTT. The chain couples TRBV6-1 to TRBJ1-6, with 8 bases fitting TRBD1. J lost 14 bases, V lost 4 bases, and 19 bases had no gene match. CDR3 length: 17 residues. From germline, CDR1 is MNHNS and CDR2 SASEGT.

CDR3 DNA sequence: TGTGCCAGCAGCTTCTTGTCTCGAGGGTACAATGAGCAGTTCTTC. The encoded protein is CASSFLSRGYNEQFF. The rearrangement links TRBV7-9 to TRBJ2-1; possible D gene TRBD2, 5 bases. Deletions cut 3 bases from V and 4 bases from J, with 13 bases between. Germline V lookup: CDR1 SEHNR, CDR2 FQNEAQ (reference sequence). The CDR3 is 15 residues long.

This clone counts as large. Here the CDR3 reads CASSSFQGVGSTEAFF. CDR3 DNA: TGTGCCAGCAGCTCCTTCCAGGGTGTCGGGAGCACTGAAGCTTTCTTT. J is TRBJ1-1 and V is TRBV11-2, with D perhaps TRBD1 (5 bases). The germline V gene encodes CDR1 SGHAT and CDR2 FQNNGV. Trimming took 4 bases from V and 4 from J, leaving 19 bases between them. The CDR3 extends over 16 amino acids.

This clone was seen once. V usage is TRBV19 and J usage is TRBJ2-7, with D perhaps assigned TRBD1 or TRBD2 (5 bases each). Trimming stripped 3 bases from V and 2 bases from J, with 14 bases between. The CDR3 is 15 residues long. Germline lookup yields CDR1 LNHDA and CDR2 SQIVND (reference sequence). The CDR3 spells CASSISIGAPYEQYF. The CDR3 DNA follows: TGTGCCAGTAGTATTAGTATCGGGGCTCCCTACGAGCAGTACTTC.

CDR3 sequence (DNA): TGTGCCAGCAGTTTAAGGTCGAGCAGTCCGAGGACCTATGGCTACACCTTC. This translates into CASSLRSSSPRTYGYTF. This rearrangement joins TRBV27 to TRBJ1-2; D remains ambiguous. The V gene lost 2 bases and the J gene lost 4 bases, with 20 bases spanning the gap. The CDR3 is 17 residues long. Per germline, CDR1 MNHEY and CDR2 SMNVEV (reference sequence).

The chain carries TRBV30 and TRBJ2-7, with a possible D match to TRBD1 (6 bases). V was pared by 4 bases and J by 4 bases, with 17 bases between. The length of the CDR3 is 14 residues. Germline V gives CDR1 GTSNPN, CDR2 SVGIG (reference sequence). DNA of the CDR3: TGTGCCTGGAACACAGGGCTGGAGGAATACGAGCAGTACTTC. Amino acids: CAWNTGLEEYEQYF.

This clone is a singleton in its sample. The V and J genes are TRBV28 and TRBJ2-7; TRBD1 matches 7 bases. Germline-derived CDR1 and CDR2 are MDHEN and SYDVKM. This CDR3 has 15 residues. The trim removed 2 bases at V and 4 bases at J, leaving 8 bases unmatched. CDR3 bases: TGTGCCAGCAGTTTAGATACAAGGGGGCGGTACGAGCAGTACTTC. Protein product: CASSLDTRGRYEQYF. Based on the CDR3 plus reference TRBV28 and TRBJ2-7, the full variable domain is DVKVTQSSRYLVKRTGEKVFLECVQDMDHENMFWYRQDPGLGLRLIYFSYDVKMKEKGDIPEGYSVSREKKERFSLILESASTNQTSMYLCASSLDTRGRYEQYFGPGTRLTVT.

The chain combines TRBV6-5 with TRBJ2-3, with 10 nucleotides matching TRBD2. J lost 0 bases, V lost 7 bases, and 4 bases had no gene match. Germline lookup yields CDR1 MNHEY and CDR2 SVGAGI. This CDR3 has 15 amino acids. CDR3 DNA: TGTGCCAGCAAGAGAGCGGGAGGGAGCACAGATACGCAGTATTTT. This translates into CASKRAGGSTDTQYF.

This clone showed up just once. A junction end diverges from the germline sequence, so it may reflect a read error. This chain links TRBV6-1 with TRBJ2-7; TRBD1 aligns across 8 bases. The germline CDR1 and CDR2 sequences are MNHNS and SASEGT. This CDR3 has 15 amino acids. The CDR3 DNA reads TGTGCCAGCAGTAAAGCCGGGACAGGTCCCTACGAGCAGTACTTC. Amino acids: CASSKAGTGPYEQYF.

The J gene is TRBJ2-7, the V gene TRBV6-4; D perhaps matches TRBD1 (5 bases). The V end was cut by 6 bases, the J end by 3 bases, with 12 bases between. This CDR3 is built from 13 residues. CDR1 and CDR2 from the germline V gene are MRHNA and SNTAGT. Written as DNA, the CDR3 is TGTGCCAGCAGAGACAGAGGTCTCTACGAGCAGTACTTC. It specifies CASRDRGLYEQYF.

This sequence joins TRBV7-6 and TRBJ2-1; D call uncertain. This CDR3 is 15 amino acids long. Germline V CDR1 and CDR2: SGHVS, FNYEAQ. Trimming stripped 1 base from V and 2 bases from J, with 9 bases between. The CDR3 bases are TGTGCCAGCAGCTTAGACCCAGTCCCCTACAATGAGCAGTTCTTC. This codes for CASSLDPVPYNEQFF.

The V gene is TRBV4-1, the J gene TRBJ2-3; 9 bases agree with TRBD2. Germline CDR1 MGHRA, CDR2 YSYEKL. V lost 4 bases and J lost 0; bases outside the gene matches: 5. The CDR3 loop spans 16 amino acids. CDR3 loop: CASSRATSGSTDTQYF. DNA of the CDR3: TGCGCCAGCAGCCGCGCGACTAGCGGAAGCACAGATACGCAGTATTTT.

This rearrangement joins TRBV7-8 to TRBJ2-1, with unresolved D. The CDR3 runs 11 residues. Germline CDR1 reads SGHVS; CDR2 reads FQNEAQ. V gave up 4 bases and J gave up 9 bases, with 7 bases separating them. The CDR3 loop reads CASSYDREQFF. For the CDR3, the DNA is TGTGCCAGCAGCTACGACCGTGAGCAGTTCTTC.

CDR3 residues: CASSPGLAGGYEQYF. Written as DNA, the CDR3 is TGTGCCAGCAGCCCGGGACTAGCGGGGGGCTACGAGCAGTACTTC. The chain recombines TRBV5-4 with TRBJ2-7, with 15 bases fitting TRBD2. Unmatched junction bases numbered 2, after V lost 4 bases and J lost 3 bases. The CDR3 is 15 residues long. The germline CDR1 and CDR2 sequences are SGHNT and YYREEE (reference sequence).

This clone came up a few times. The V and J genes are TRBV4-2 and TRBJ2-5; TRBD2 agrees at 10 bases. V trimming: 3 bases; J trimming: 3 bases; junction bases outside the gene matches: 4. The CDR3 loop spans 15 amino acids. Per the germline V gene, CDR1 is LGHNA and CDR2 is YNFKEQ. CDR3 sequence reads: CASSQPGTSEETQYF. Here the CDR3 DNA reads TGTGCCAGCAGCCAGCCCGGGACTAGCGAAGAGACCCAGTACTTC.

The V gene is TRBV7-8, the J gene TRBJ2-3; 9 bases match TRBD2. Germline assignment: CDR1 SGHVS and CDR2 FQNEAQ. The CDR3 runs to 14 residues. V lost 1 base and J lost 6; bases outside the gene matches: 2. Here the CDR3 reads CASSLGGRADTQYF. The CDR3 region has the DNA TGTGCCAGCAGCTTAGGCGGGAGGGCCGATACGCAGTATTTT.

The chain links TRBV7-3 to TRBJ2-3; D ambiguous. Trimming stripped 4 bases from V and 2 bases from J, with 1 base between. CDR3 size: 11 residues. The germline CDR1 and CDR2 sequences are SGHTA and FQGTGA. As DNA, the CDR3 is TGTGCCAGCAGCTACACAGATACGCAGTATTTT. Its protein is CASSYTDTQYF.

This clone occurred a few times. CDR3 sequence (DNA): TGTGCCAGCAGTGCGAGCAGGGGGGGTGAAAAACTGTTTTTT. Amino acid sequence: CASSASRGGEKLFF. The J gene is TRBJ1-4, the V gene TRBV2, with 7 bases fitting TRBD1. This CDR3 is built from 14 residues. V lost 4 bases and J lost 7; bases outside the gene matches: 6. CDR1 and CDR2 from the germline V gene are SNHLY and FYNNEI.

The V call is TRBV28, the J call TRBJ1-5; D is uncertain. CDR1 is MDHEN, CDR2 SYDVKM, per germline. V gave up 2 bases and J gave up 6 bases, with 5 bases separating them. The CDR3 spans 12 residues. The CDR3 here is CASSLGGQPQHF. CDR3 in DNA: TGTGCCAGCAGTTTAGGTGGTCAGCCCCAGCATTTT.

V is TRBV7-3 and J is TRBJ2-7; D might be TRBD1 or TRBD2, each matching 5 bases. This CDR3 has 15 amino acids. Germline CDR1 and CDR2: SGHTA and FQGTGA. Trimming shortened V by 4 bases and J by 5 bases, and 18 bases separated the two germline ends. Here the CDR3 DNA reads TGTGCCAGCAGCTCCCCGCCAGGGTCGGGGAACGAGCAGTACTTC. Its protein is CASSSPPGSGNEQYF.

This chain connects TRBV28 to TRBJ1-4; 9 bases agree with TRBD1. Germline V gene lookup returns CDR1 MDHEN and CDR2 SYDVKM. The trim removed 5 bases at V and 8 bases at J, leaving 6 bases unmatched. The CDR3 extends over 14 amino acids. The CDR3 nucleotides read TGTGCCAGCAGTCTACAGGGGGCCGAGGAAAAACTGTTTTTT. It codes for CASSLQGAEEKLFF.

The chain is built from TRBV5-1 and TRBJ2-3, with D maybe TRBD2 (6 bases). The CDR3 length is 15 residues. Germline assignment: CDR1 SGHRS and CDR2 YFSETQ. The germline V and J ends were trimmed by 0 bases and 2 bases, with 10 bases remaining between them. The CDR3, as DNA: TGCGCCAGCAGCTTGGGGGAGGTCCTCACAGATACGCAGTATTTT. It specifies CASSLGEVLTDTQYF.